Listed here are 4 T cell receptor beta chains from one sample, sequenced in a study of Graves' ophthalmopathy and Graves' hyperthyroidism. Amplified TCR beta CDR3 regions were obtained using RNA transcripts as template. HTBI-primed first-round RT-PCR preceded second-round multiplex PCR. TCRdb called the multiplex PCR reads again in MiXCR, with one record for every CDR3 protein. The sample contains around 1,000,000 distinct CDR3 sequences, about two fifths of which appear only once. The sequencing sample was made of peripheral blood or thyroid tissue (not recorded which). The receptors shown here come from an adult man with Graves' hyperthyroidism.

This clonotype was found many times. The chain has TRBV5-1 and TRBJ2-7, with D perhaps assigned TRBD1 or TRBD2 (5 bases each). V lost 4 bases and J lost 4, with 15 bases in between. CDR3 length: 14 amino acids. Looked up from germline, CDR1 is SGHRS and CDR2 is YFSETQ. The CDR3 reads CASSPGLRGYEQYF. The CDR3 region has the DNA TGCGCCAGCAGCCCGGGGCTTCGGGGATACGAGCAGTACTTC.

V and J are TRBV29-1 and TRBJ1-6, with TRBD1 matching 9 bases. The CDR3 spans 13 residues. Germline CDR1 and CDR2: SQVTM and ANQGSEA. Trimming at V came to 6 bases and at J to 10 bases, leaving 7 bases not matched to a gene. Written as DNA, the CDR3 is TGCAGCGTGGGGGACAGGGTTGGATCACCCCTCCACTTT. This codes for CSVGDRVGSPLHF.

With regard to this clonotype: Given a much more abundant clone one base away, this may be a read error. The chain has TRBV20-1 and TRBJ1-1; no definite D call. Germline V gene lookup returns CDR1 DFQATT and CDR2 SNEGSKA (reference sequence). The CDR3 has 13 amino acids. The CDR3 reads CSALNLMNTEASF. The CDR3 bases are TGCAGTGCCCTCAACCTAATGAACACTGAAGCTTCCTTT.

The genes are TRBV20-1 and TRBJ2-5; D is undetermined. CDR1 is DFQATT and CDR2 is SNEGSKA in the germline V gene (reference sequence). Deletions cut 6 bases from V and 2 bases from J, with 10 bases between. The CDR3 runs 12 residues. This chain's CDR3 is CSAGPEQETQYF. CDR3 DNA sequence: TGCAGTGCCGGGCCAGAGCAAGAGACCCAGTACTTC.